This entry lists 32 T cell receptor beta chains sequenced from one sample in a study of radiotherapy plus CTLA-4 blockade in lung cancer. Produced via immunoSEQ multiplex PCR; TCRdb's table is partial and in-frame only. The data hold 50,000 to 65,000 clones, with 60% to 80% observed a single time. Sequencing was performed on peripheral blood, taken from a patient treated with radiotherapy plus ipilimumab. These receptors were taken from a human donor with non-small cell lung cancer whose response to radiotherapy plus ipilimumab could not be evaluated.

V is TRBV7-6 and J is TRBJ2-7; tentative D call: TRBD1 (6 bases). The germline gives CDR1 SGHVS, CDR2 FNYEAQ. The CDR3 loop spans 15 amino acids. The ends were cut back, 1 base at V and 4 bases at J, with 14 bases in the middle. The DNA for the CDR3 is TGTGCCAGCAGCTTAGGGGCAGGGGACCGGTACGAGCAGTACTTC. The encoded protein is CASSLGAGDRYEQYF.

The V gene is TRBV5-4, the J gene TRBJ2-3, with 11 bases lining up with TRBD2. The CDR3 runs 16 residues. V was pared by 4 bases and J by 2 bases, with 6 bases of the junction left unmatched. CDR1 SGHNT and CDR2 YYREEE come from the germline V gene (reference sequence). CDR3 DNA sequence: TGTGCCAGCAGCCCTGGGACTAGCGGAGACACAGATACGCAGTATTTT. Translating it yields CASSPGTSGDTDTQYF.

The count of this clone is one. The V gene is TRBV4-3, the J gene TRBJ2-7, with D possibly TRBD1 on 6 matching bases. V was pared by 0 bases and J by 1 base, with 13 bases between. CDR3 length: 16 residues. Germline assignment: CDR1 LGHNA and CDR2 YSLEER. The CDR3 DNA is TGCGCCAGCAGCCAAGAGGGAGACAGGACATCCTACGAGCAGTACTTC. It translates to CASSQEGDRTSYEQYF.

This chain uses TRBV5-8 with TRBJ2-1; 11 bases agree with TRBD2. Germline values: CDR1 SGHTS, CDR2 YDEGEE. Trimming at V came to 1 base and at J to 10 bases, leaving 19 bases not matched to a gene. CDR3 size: 19 residues. CDR3 sequence reads: CASSLLGGTILAGDEEQFF. The CDR3 region has the DNA TGTGCCAGCAGCTTGCTGGGGGGCACAATACTAGCGGGAGACGAGGAGCAGTTCTTC.

The rearrangement joins TRBV6-5 to TRBJ1-6; maybe TRBD1 (5 bases). The CDR3 is 13 residues long. With 6 bases removed from V and 14 bases from J, the gap between germline ends came to 17 bases. Germline V gives CDR1 MNHEY, CDR2 SVGAGI. The CDR3 protein is CASRGRTWGALHF. For the CDR3, the DNA is TGTGCCAGCAGAGGCAGAACGTGGGGGGCCCTCCACTTT.

The chain combines TRBV9 with TRBJ2-7, with TRBD1 as a possible D gene (5 bases). The CDR3 has 14 residues. V lost 3 bases and J lost 3, with 13 bases in between. Germline V lookup: CDR1 SGDLS, CDR2 YYNGEE. CDR3 sequence (DNA): TGTGCCAGCAGCGGCGGACACAATAACTACGAGCAGTACTTC. Its protein is CASSGGHNNYEQYF.

This rearrangement joins TRBV28 to TRBJ1-5; D is ambiguous. With 6 bases removed from V and 6 bases from J, the gap between germline ends came to 9 bases. The CDR3 is 12 residues long. Germline-derived CDR1 and CDR2 are MDHEN and SYDVKM. For the CDR3, the DNA is TGTGCCAGCAGCATCCATCCTCAGCCCCAGCATTTT. This translates into CASSIHPQPQHF.

The chain combines TRBV5-4 with TRBJ2-7; unclear D gene. The V gene's germline CDR1 is SGHNT and CDR2 YYREEE (reference sequence). V dropped 0 bases and J dropped 3 bases, with 7 bases sitting between them. This CDR3 region has 13 residues. CDR3 coding DNA: TGTGCCAGCAGCTTGGAGGCAGGCTACGAGCAGTACTTC. Translating gives CASSLEAGYEQYF.

The chain combines TRBV5-4 with TRBJ2-7; TRBD2 matches 9 bases. The length of the CDR3 is 15 residues. V lost 2 bases to trimming and J lost 2 bases; unmatched junction nucleotides: 5. The V gene's germline CDR1 is SGHNT and CDR2 YYREEE (reference sequence). CDR3 sequence: CASSLSGGRPYEQYF. The DNA of the CDR3 is TGTGCCAGCAGCTTAAGCGGGGGGCGACCCTACGAGCAGTACTTC.

V and J are TRBV7-4 and TRBJ1-3; 7 nucleotides line up with TRBD1. This CDR3 region has 21 residues. Trimming cost V 1 base and J 3 bases; bases outside gene matches: 21. Germline values: CDR1 SGHVT, CDR2 SQSDAQ. CDR3 residues: CASSLVFLPESPTGVGNTIYF. CDR3 nucleotides: TGTGCCAGCAGCTTAGTATTTTTGCCTGAGTCACCCACAGGGGTTGGAAACACCATATATTTT.

This clone has more than one count but fewer than ten. The J gene is TRBJ1-2, the V gene TRBV2; 7 positions agree with TRBD1. V gave up 1 base and J gave up 5 bases; unmatched junction bases: 7. The CDR3 has 15 residues. From germline, CDR1 is SNHLY and CDR2 FYNNEI. This CDR3 reads CASSEVRQGGYGYTF. The CDR3 bases are TGTGCCAGCAGTGAAGTTAGACAGGGCGGTTATGGCTACACCTTC. Based on the CDR3 plus reference TRBV2 and TRBJ1-2, the full variable domain is EPEVTQTPSHQVTQMGQEVILRCVPISNHLYFYWYRQILGQKVEFLVSFYNNEISEKSEIFDDQFSVERPDGSNFTLKIRSTKLEDSAMYFCASSEVRQGGYGYTFGSGTRLTVV.

The V and J genes are TRBV7-8 and TRBJ2-1; TRBD2 is a possible D gene (5 bases). Trimming took off 2 bases at V and 8 bases at J, with 7 bases between the two ends. The CDR3 contains 12 residues. Per the germline V gene, CDR1 is SGHVS and CDR2 is FQNEAQ. The CDR3 region has the DNA TGTGCCAGCAGCTTAAGGCGGGATGAGCAGTTCTTC. It encodes CASSLRRDEQFF.

The rearrangement links TRBV5-1 to TRBJ1-2; 9 nucleotides agree with TRBD1. The J segment lost 5 bases and the V segment lost 0 bases, leaving 2 bases of the junction unmatched. The CDR3 covers 14 residues. Germline assignment: CDR1 SGHRS and CDR2 YFSETQ. CDR3 bases: TGCGCCAGCAGCTTGGGGGACAGGGAGTATGGCTACACCTTC. Protein: CASSLGDREYGYTF. Combining the CDR3 with reference TRBV5-1 and TRBJ1-2 gives the whole variable domain KAGVTQTPRYLIKTRGQQVTLSCSPISGHRSVSWYQQTPGQGLQFLFEYFSETQRNKGNFPGRFSGRQFSNSRSEMNVSTLELGDSALYLCASSLGDREYGYTFGSGTRLTVV.

The chain carries TRBV7-3 and TRBJ2-2; 7 positions agree with TRBD2. Losses at the gene ends were 3 bases for V and 1 base for J; bases not matched to a gene: 2. The germline CDR1 and CDR2 sequences are SGHTA and FQGTGA. The CDR3 is 15 residues long. CDR3 sequence: CASSFTGGNTGELFF. CDR3 bases: TGTGCCAGCAGCTTTACGGGGGGGAACACCGGGGAGCTGTTTTTT.

This chain joins TRBV29-1 and TRBJ1-5; 7 bases are a match to TRBD1. Germline V gives CDR1 SQVTM, CDR2 ANQGSEA. Trimming removed 7 bases from V and 4 bases from J; junction bases left unmatched: 7. This CDR3 has 13 residues. The CDR3 loop reads CSAGEQGNQPQHF. CDR3 coding DNA: TGCAGCGCTGGTGAACAGGGGAATCAGCCCCAGCATTTT.

This clone is medium-sized. The CDR3 DNA reads as TGTGCCAGTAGTCGGGGAAACAATCAGCCCCAGCATTTT. Protein: CASSRGNNQPQHF. The chain combines TRBV19 with TRBJ1-5; D uncertain. The ends were cut back, 5 bases at V and 3 bases at J, with 8 bases in the middle. The CDR3 has 13 residues. Germline-derived CDR1 and CDR2 are LNHDA and SQIVND (reference sequence).

The gene calls are TRBV11-2 and TRBJ2-7, with TRBD1 matching over 11 bases. Germline CDR1 is SGHAT and CDR2 is FQNNGV. The V segment lost 3 bases and the J segment 2 bases; nucleotides outside the gene matches: 3. The CDR3 is 15 residues long. CDR3 amino acids: CASSLRTGGAYEQYF. In DNA form, the CDR3 reads TGTGCCAGCAGCTTGCGGACAGGGGGCGCCTACGAGCAGTACTTC.

This sequence joins TRBV5-4 and TRBJ2-7; D is undetermined. This CDR3 region has 13 residues. Deletions cut 2 bases from V and 3 bases from J, with 9 bases between. Germline V CDR1 and CDR2: SGHNT, YYREEE (reference sequence). In DNA form, the CDR3 reads TGTGCCAGCAGCTTAGGCGGAAACTACGAGCAGTACTTC. Protein: CASSLGGNYEQYF.

The chain links TRBV7-2 to TRBJ2-5; the match to TRBD2 covers 11 bases. Germline V gives CDR1 SGHTA, CDR2 FQGNSA. CDR3 size: 16 residues. Trimming took 5 bases from V and 5 from J; bases not matched to a gene: 10. The CDR3 sequence is CASSPQGLAGGETQYF. The DNA of the CDR3 is TGTGCCAGCAGCCCCCAGGGGCTAGCGGGGGGTGAGACCCAGTACTTC.

The chain employs TRBV6-1 and TRBJ1-5; 11 bases map to TRBD1. The CDR3 runs 14 residues. J was trimmed by 5 bases and V by 6 bases; bases with no gene match: 3. The germline V gene has CDR1 MNHNS and CDR2 SASEGT. The CDR3 DNA follows: TGTGCCAGCAGGGGGACAGGGGGGGATCAGCCCCAGCATTTT. Encoded protein: CASRGTGGDQPQHF.

The chain couples TRBV4-2 to TRBJ2-3; 13 bases line up with TRBD2. This CDR3 is 18 amino acids long. V shed 2 bases, J shed 2 bases, and the junction held 7 bases outside the gene matches. Germline CDR1 is LGHNA and CDR2 is YNFKEQ. DNA for the CDR3: TGTGCCAGCAGCCAACGGACTAGCGGGGGCCTCGTCACAGATACGCAGTATTTT. The encoded protein is CASSQRTSGGLVTDTQYF.

This clone was counted between two and nine times. The chain employs TRBV4-3 and TRBJ2-3; the match to TRBD2 covers 9 bases. This CDR3 contains 18 residues. CDR1 LGHNA and CDR2 YSLEER come from the germline V gene. The ends lost 0 bases at V and 5 bases at J; junction bases unmatched: 12. CDR3 coding DNA: TGCGCCAGCAGCCAAGATGGCGTGGCGGGGGGGCATAAAGATACGCAGTATTTT. It codes for CASSQDGVAGGHKDTQYF.

The chain combines TRBV4-1 with TRBJ1-4; TRBD1 agrees at 8 bases. Germline CDR1 MGHRA, CDR2 YSYEKL. The CDR3 has 16 amino acids. Germline trimming cut 0 bases from V and 6 bases from J; bases unmatched to any gene: 6. CDR3 coding DNA: TGCGCCAGCAGCCAAGATTCCCGGACAGGGTATGAAAAACTGTTTTTT. It translates to CASSQDSRTGYEKLFF.

The V and J genes are TRBV2 and TRBJ2-5; 8 nucleotides match TRBD1. The CDR3 runs to 13 residues. Trimming removed 6 bases from V and 2 bases from J; junction bases left unmatched: 2. Germline-derived CDR1 and CDR2 are SNHLY and FYNNEI. The CDR3 nucleotides read TGTGCCAGCAGGTACAGGGGGCAAGAGACCCAGTACTTC. This translates into CASRYRGQETQYF.

This rearrangement joins TRBV4-3 to TRBJ2-3; 8 bases align to TRBD2. The germline CDR1 and CDR2 sequences are LGHNA and YSLEER. The V segment lost 3 bases and the J segment 6 bases; nucleotides outside the gene matches: 5. The CDR3 runs 14 residues. The CDR3 loop is CASSQREASDTQYF. The CDR3 region has the DNA TGCGCCAGCAGCCAGCGGGAGGCCTCGGATACGCAGTATTTT.

The chain combines TRBV7-8 with TRBJ2-7; 12 nucleotides line up with TRBD2. The CDR3 consists of 17 residues. CDR1 and CDR2 from the germline V gene are SGHVS and FQNEAQ. Unmatched junction bases numbered 13, after V lost 4 bases and J lost 6 bases. The DNA of the CDR3 is TGTGCCAGCAGCTCATACCGACTGACTAGCGGGAGATTCGAGCAGTACTTC. It specifies CASSSYRLTSGRFEQYF.

A note on this clone: At one end, the junction sequence differs from germline, possibly due to a read error. The chain has TRBV7-7 and TRBJ2-3; TRBD2 aligns across 10 bases. CDR1 and CDR2 from the germline V gene are SSHAT and FNYEAQ (reference sequence). This CDR3 region has 15 residues. The CDR3 bases are TGTGCTAGCAGCTTAGCTACTAGCGGGAAGGATACGCAGTATTTT. This translates into CASSLATSGKDTQYF.

The J gene is TRBJ2-2, the V gene TRBV11-3, with D possibly being TRBD1 (6 bases). In germline, CDR1 is SGHNT, CDR2 YENEEA. The CDR3 contains 11 residues. V was trimmed by 8 bases and J by 7 bases, leaving 8 bases between them. CDR3 bases: TGTGCCAGCCAGGGGCTCGGGGAGCTGTTTTTT. It codes for CASQGLGELFF.

The chain links TRBV7-8 to TRBJ2-7; perhaps TRBD2 as D (5 bases). V was clipped by 2 bases and J by 5 bases, with 16 bases between them. Germline-derived CDR1 and CDR2 are SGHVS and FQNEAQ. The CDR3 consists of 15 residues. This chain's CDR3 is CASSLREGETDEQYF. CDR3 in DNA: TGTGCCAGCAGCTTAAGAGAGGGTGAAACGGACGAGCAGTACTTC.

This rearrangement joins TRBV7-6 to TRBJ2-1; 11 positions agree with TRBD2. V was clipped by 5 bases and J by 0 bases; unmatched bases: 3. The length of the CDR3 is 16 residues. The germline CDR1 and CDR2 sequences are SGHVS and FNYEAQ. As DNA, the CDR3 is TGTGCCAGCAGCCGAACTAGCGGGAGCTCCTACAATGAGCAGTTCTTC. It codes for CASSRTSGSSYNEQFF.

This chain connects TRBV5-1 to TRBJ1-1; no definite D call. The V gene lost 0 bases and the J gene lost 4 bases, with 19 bases spanning the gap. The CDR3 is made up of 17 amino acids. Germline CDR1 is SGHRS and CDR2 is YFSETQ. The CDR3 loop is CASSLDPFSGFGTEAFF. The CDR3 nucleotides read TGCGCCAGCAGCTTGGACCCGTTTTCGGGTTTTGGCACTGAAGCTTTCTTT.

The V gene is TRBV6-1, the J gene TRBJ2-3; D not resolved. This CDR3 is 13 amino acids long. V was pared by 5 bases and J by 5 bases, with 11 bases between. Germline CDR1 is MNHNS and CDR2 is SASEGT. The CDR3 DNA is TGTGCCAGCAGTCACCTACTCCGAGATACGCAGTATTTT. This gives the protein CASSHLLRDTQYF.